The 5 T cell receptor beta chains below were found in one sample sequenced in a study of blood T cell repertoires in COVID-19. Profiled with immunoSEQ multiplex PCR; TCRdb holds only in-frame clones, not every one. The data hold about 250,000 clones, with roughly 84% observed a single time. Sequenced sample: peripheral blood. The receptors stem from a human donor with COVID-19, enrolled during active disease. The donor label of this sample is uncertain.

This rearrangement joins TRBV7-9 to TRBJ1-2, with no clear D. The CDR3 is 15 amino acids. The V gene's germline CDR1 is SEHNR and CDR2 FQNEAQ (reference sequence). Between the trimmed V and J ends, which lost 4 bases and 0 bases, there was a span of 12 bases. The CDR3: CASSSSTSSNYGYTF. CDR3 nucleotide sequence: TGTGCCAGCAGCTCCTCGACTTCATCTAACTATGGCTACACCTTC.

J is TRBJ1-5 and V is TRBV28; D gene uncertain. Germline values: CDR1 MDHEN, CDR2 SYDVKM. The CDR3 is made up of 16 amino acids. Trimming shortened V by 3 bases and J by 2 bases, and 14 bases separated the two germline ends. CDR3 in DNA: TGTGCCAGCAGTTTTTTTTTCAGTACCGGCAATCAGCCCCAGCATTTT. Its protein is CASSFFFSTGNQPQHF.

This sequence joins TRBV19 and TRBJ1-6, with D possibly matching TRBD1 (5 bases). Between the trimmed V and J ends, which lost 0 bases and 7 bases, there was a span of 10 bases. This CDR3 comprises 15 residues. CDR1 and CDR2 (germline): LNHDA, SQIVND (reference sequence). The CDR3 region is CASSIDLTVNSPLHF. The CDR3 nucleotides read TGTGCCAGTAGTATAGATCTGACAGTGAATTCACCCCTCCACTTT.

This rearrangement joins TRBV29-1 to TRBJ1-2; D perhaps matches TRBD1 (5 bases). The CDR3 is made up of 12 amino acids. V lost 7 bases to trimming and J lost 7 bases, with 16 bases between them. The germline V gene has CDR1 SQVTM and CDR2 ANQGSEA. The CDR3 DNA reads as TGCAGCGCCCAGGGCGGAAGAGGTGGCTACACCTTC. Residues: CSAQGGRGGYTF.

This clone is a singleton in its sample. The chain recombines TRBV7-2 with TRBJ1-2, with TRBD1 matching over 11 bases. There are 14 residues in the CDR3. The germline V gene has CDR1 SGHTA and CDR2 FQGNSA. The V segment lost 5 bases and the J segment 7 bases; nucleotides outside the gene matches: 6. The CDR3 DNA is TGTGCCAGCAGCACCGGACAGGGGGCAGGTGGCTACACCTTC. The encoded protein is CASSTGQGAGGYTF.